This T cell receptor (beta chain) is from a study of T cells after yellow fever vaccination. Overall study context: Researchers used SMART-Seq v4 Ultra Low Input to prepare fractions that had low cell numbers.

Trimming removed 6 bases from V and 3 bases from J, with 11 bases in between. The CDR3 is made up of 13 amino acids. Germline CDR1 MNHEY, CDR2 SVGAGI. General study points: Clones that expanded after primary vaccination mostly reappeared after the booster (around 96% CD4, roughly 87% CD8). CD4 and CD8 compartments shared a small share of clonotypes.

TCRdb re-derived calls from the 5' RACE reads in MiXCR, one entry per CDR3 protein. This table holds around 180,000 distinct CDR3 sequences, roughly 6.4% found once. This clonotype appeared a few times. Its antigen remains unidentified. The genes are TRBV6-5 and TRBJ1-1; D gene uncertain. Sequenced here: CD4+ T cells sorted from PBMCs, sampled on the day of the first yellow fever vaccination. This receptor was identified in a man aged 18 to 30 who received the YFV17D yellow fever vaccine. CDR3 loop: CASRSTPDTEAFF. CDR3 DNA: TGTGCCAGCAGATCGACACCGGACACTGAAGCTTTCTTT.